The 5 T cell receptor beta chains below come from one sample, sequenced in a study of shared clonotypes between healthy human individuals. TCRdb's copy holds only in-frame clones and misses some; the assay was immunoSEQ multiplex PCR. The data show 600,000 to 750,000 clones, less than 95% seen once. Sequencing was performed on memory CD8+ T cells from PBMCs. Subset of the sample: CD45RO+ cells pooled with CCR7-negative TemRA cells. The source is a young man in good health. Some clones in this sample may be carry-over from other donors' samples.

The rearrangement joins TRBV7-9 to TRBJ2-4; D perhaps matches TRBD1 (7 bases). V lost 7 bases to trimming and J lost 4 bases, with 14 bases between them. Germline V gives CDR1 SEHNR, CDR2 FQNEAQ (reference sequence). The length of the CDR3 is 14 residues. In nucleotides, the CDR3 is TGTGCCAGCACCGGACAGGCGGGAAAAAACATTCAGTACTTC. It is translated as CASTGQAGKNIQYF. The whole variable domain, filled in from reference TRBV7-9 and TRBJ2-4, reads DTGVSQNPRHKITKRGQNVTFRCDPISEHNRLYWYRQTLGQGPEFLTYFQNEAQLEKSRLLSDRFSAERPKGSFSTLEIQRTEQGDSAMYLCASTGQAGKNIQYFGAGTRLSVL.

The gene calls are TRBV29-1 and TRBJ1-1, with D maybe TRBD1 (5 bases). The ends were cut back, 7 bases at V and 5 bases at J, with 17 bases in the middle. The length of the CDR3 is 13 residues. Germline V CDR1 and CDR2: SQVTM, ANQGSEA. The DNA of the CDR3 is TGCAGCGCCCGGGTCGGGGCGTATACTGAAGCTTTCTTT. Translation gives CSARVGAYTEAFF.

The V and J genes are TRBV27 and TRBJ1-1; TRBD1 is a possible D gene (5 bases). Deletions cut 0 bases from V and 1 base from J, with 9 bases between. From germline, CDR1 is MNHEY and CDR2 SMNVEV (reference sequence). CDR3 length: 15 residues. CDR3: CASSLSGRTNTEAFF. The CDR3 nucleotides read TGTGCCAGCAGTTTATCGGGACGGACGAACACTGAAGCTTTCTTT.

This clone was seen once. The J gene is TRBJ1-5, the V gene TRBV30; D unclear. The CDR3 runs to 13 residues. Germline CDR1 and CDR2: GTSNPN and SVGIG (reference sequence). V lost 0 bases to trimming and J lost 6 bases, with 9 bases between them. CDR3 sequence reads: CAWSVLVGQPQHF. In DNA form, the CDR3 reads TGTGCCTGGAGTGTATTGGTTGGTCAGCCCCAGCATTTT.

The J gene is TRBJ2-3, the V gene TRBV2; D is uncertain. V was pared by 6 bases and J by 2 bases, with 9 bases between. The CDR3 contains 13 residues. Germline CDR1 and CDR2: SNHLY and FYNNEI. The CDR3 bases are TGTGCCAGCAGAAGGCTGAACACAGATACGCAGTATTTT. Protein sequence: CASRRLNTDTQYF.